This TCR beta chain was captured by sequencing in a study of T cell responses to AZD1222 COVID-19 vaccine. The table came from immunoSEQ multiplex PCR; TCRdb's copy has only in-frame clones and leaves some out. The profile shows 150,000 to 180,000 clones, approximately 87% of them singletons. The V and J ends lost 4 bases and 6 bases, in that order; junction bases with no gene match: 8. CDR1 is SGHRS and CDR2 is YFSETQ in the germline V gene. This CDR3 has 15 residues. V usage is TRBV5-1 and J usage is TRBJ1-4; 8 bases align to TRBD1. This clonotype was obtained from an adult in good health. Sequences were derived from peripheral blood, sampled on day 0 of MenACWY control vaccination. CDR3 sequence: CASSLTGAVDEKLFF. The CDR3 DNA sequence: TGCGCCAGCAGCCTGACAGGGGCAGTAGATGAAAAACTGTTTTTT.